Listed below are T cell receptor beta chains from one sample, sequenced in a study of CD8+ T cells in alopecia areata. Profiled with immunoSEQ multiplex PCR; TCRdb holds only in-frame clones, not every one. The repertoire holds about 210,000 clones, with more than 60% as singletons. Sequencing used CD4+ T cells sorted from blood, obtained at approximately week 44, from a patient treated with tofacitinib. The receptors shown here come from a human donor with alopecia areata. The conserved cysteine and the conserved F or W are not part of the CDR3 here. Each record gives: J gene, clone size, D gene, V gene, CDR3 protein. D genes are given only for firm matches. Clone size, where shown, is once, few, many, or a class for clones that have expanded.

>TRBJ1-1|.|.|TRBV29-1
SVGRLMNTEAF
>TRBJ2-1|.|.|TRBV7-2
ASSLVRGDEQF
>TRBJ1-3|few|.|TRBV7-2
ASSSRGGNTIY
>TRBJ2-7|few|TRBD1|TRBV7-9
ASSTGTGSSEQY
>TRBJ2-3|.|TRBD2|TRBV15
ATTLRKERGVSSTDTQY
>TRBJ2-3|few|.|TRBV5-1
ASSLSDTQY
>TRBJ1-1|.|TRBD1|TRBV2
ASSEVQGAF
>TRBJ2-3|many|.|TRBV5-1
ASSLRDLGTDTQY
>TRBJ2-2|.|.|TRBV30
AWTNTGELF
>TRBJ2-6|.|.|TRBV5-5
ASSPVSGANVLT
>TRBJ2-2|.|.|TRBV5-1
ASSLDSAGATGELF
>TRBJ2-7|few|.|TRBV9
ASSVAGMGYEQY
>TRBJ2-2|.|.|TRBV7-2
ASSLNGGELF
>TRBJ2-7|.|.|TRBV15
ATSRGDRPYEQY
>TRBJ2-5|.|.|TRBV7-2
ASSPHRQAFLYQETQY
>TRBJ2-5|.|.|TRBV19
ASSNRQGAGTQY
>TRBJ2-1|.|.|TRBV20-1
SAALGGRQF
>TRBJ2-1|.|.|TRBV25-1
ASRGLPGTEGDEQF
>TRBJ1-5|few|TRBD1|TRBV29-1
SVTLQGVNQPQH
>TRBJ1-3|.|.|TRBV20-1
SAVRDTIY
>TRBJ1-1|.|.|TRBV29-1
SAPGRALNTEAF
>TRBJ1-2|.|TRBD1|TRBV29-1
SAMTGSRSGYT
>TRBJ2-7|few|.|TRBV7-3
ASSLQGNGVYEQY
>TRBJ2-1|.|.|TRBV20-1
SASYDREQF
>TRBJ1-2|once|.|TRBV6-5
ASRPQGRTVGYT
>TRBJ1-2|.|.|TRBV28
ASSQNYGYT
>TRBJ2-7|.|.|TRBV30
AWSPDQQGYEQY
>TRBJ1-1|.|.|TRBV9
ASSVGPTTPEAF
>TRBJ2-5|.|TRBD2|TRBV2
ASSPGTSDQETQY
>TRBJ2-1|.|TRBD2|TRBV6-5
ASSLWRGGNEQF
>TRBJ2-5|few|.|TRBV10-3
AIRDGQGGETQY
>TRBJ2-7|.|TRBD1|TRBV5-6
ASSARDRGAYEQY
>TRBJ1-1|.|.|TRBV4-3
ASSQVAGGGAF
>TRBJ2-1|few|TRBD2|TRBV30
AWSWGGGSYNEQF
>TRBJ1-6|.|.|TRBV23-1
ASSPPRGSSPLH
>TRBJ1-2|once|.|TRBV7-2
ASSSRTLTNYGYT
>TRBJ1-2|.|.|TRBV7-2
ASSFAREVYGYT
>TRBJ1-6|.|TRBD1|TRBV19
ASSESQGTNSPLH
>TRBJ1-2|.|.|TRBV5-1
ASSLVGREGGYT
>TRBJ2-7|once|.|TRBV25-1
ASSLGIYEQY
>TRBJ1-6|.|.|TRBV30
AWTTGQEDSPLH
>TRBJ1-5|.|.|TRBV9
ASSVGTGLDQPQH
>TRBJ1-5|.|.|TRBV30
AWSVATDQPQH
>TRBJ2-2|.|.|TRBV6-6
ASSYPGIGELF